Listed below are T cell receptor beta chains from one sample, sequenced in a study of glioma-infiltrating T cells after dendritic cell vaccination. Generated by immunoSEQ multiplex PCR, the TCRdb table keeps only in-frame clones and is missing some. The data contain roughly 60,000 clones, 86% of them singletons. The sample in question was blood, obtained after dendritic cell vaccination. These receptors were taken from a human donor with glioblastoma. CDR3s include the opening cysteine and the closing phenylalanine or tryptophan. A D gene is named only where the DNA matches it firmly. Rows give clone size only sometimes, using once, few, many, or a class for an expanded clone.

j_call clone_size v_call d_call cdr3_aa cdr3_nt
TRBJ2-2 few TRBV7-2 . CASRVTGTRGAGELFF TGTGCCAGCAGGGTGACGGGGACCAGGGGAGCCGGGGAGCTGTTTTTT
TRBJ2-1 . TRBV6-5 TRBD2 CASSPGTSMRGQFF TGTGCCAGCAGTCCCGGGACTAGTATGAGGGGGCAGTTCTTC
TRBJ2-5 . TRBV19 . CASSIQGGGQETQYF TGTGCCAGTAGTATACAGGGAGGGGGTCAAGAGACCCAGTACTTC
TRBJ1-1 . TRBV7-8 TRBD1 CASSFDRDGTEAFF TGTGCCAGCAGCTTCGACAGGGATGGCACTGAAGCTTTCTTT
TRBJ1-2 . TRBV5-5 TRBD1 CASRSQGTNYGYTF TGTGCCAGCAGGTCACAGGGGACTAACTATGGCTACACCTTC
TRBJ2-7 once TRBV7-7 TRBD2 CASSPGLGGEQYF TGTGCTAGCAGCCCCGGACTAGGTGGCGAGCAGTACTTC
TRBJ2-7 . TRBV6-5 . CASSSPGSKSDEQYF TGTGCCAGCAGTTCACCGGGATCCAAAAGCGACGAGCAGTACTTC
TRBJ2-2 . TRBV11-2 TRBD1 CASSLGGQGAGELFF TGTGCCAGCAGCTTAGGGGGACAGGGGGCCGGGGAGCTGTTTTTT
TRBJ2-2 . TRBV19 . CASSPAGVNGELFF TGTGCCAGTAGTCCGGCAGGGGTAAACGGGGAGCTGTTTTTT
TRBJ2-1 . TRBV5-1 TRBD2 CASGLELSYNEQFF TGCGCCAGCGGACTAGAGCTCTCCTACAATGAGCAGTTCTTC
TRBJ1-6 . TRBV4-1 TRBD1 CASSPTPPVTLWGQGGYSPLHF TGCGCCAGCAGCCCTACCCCCCCTGTAACATTGTGGGGACAGGGTGGGTATTCACCCCTCCACTTT
TRBJ1-4 . TRBV7-9 . CASSLASLLQRVEEKLFF TGTGCCAGCAGCTTAGCCTCACTCCTACAGAGGGTAGAAGAAAAACTGTTTTTT
TRBJ2-1 . TRBV20-1 . CSAFHNEQFF TGCAGTGCCTTTCACAATGAGCAGTTCTTC
TRBJ2-6 . TRBV7-9 TRBD2 CASSLGGAGANVLTF TGTGCCAGCAGCTTGGGGGGGGCTGGGGCCAACGTCCTGACTTTC
TRBJ2-7 . TRBV10-3 TRBD2 CAISGTSGSSYEQYF TGTGCCATCAGTGGGACTAGCGGGAGTTCCTACGAGCAGTACTTC
TRBJ1-2 . TRBV18 . CASSPTTDYGYTF TGTGCCAGCTCACCAACGACAGACTATGGCTACACCTTC
TRBJ1-1 . TRBV30 . CAWSVPPAGANTEAFF TGTGCCTGGAGTGTACCCCCAGCAGGCGCGAACACTGAAGCTTTCTTT
TRBJ1-2 . TRBV5-1 . CASSLDRGSSGYTF TGCGCCAGCAGCTTGGATAGGGGGTCTTCGGGCTACACCTTC
TRBJ1-2 . TRBV27 TRBD1 CASTETGSYGYTF TGTGCCAGCACGGAGACAGGGAGCTATGGCTACACCTTC
TRBJ2-7 . TRBV7-2 TRBD2 CASSLHGTNPYEQYF TGTGCCAGCAGCTTGCACGGGACTAACCCCTACGAGCAGTACTTC
TRBJ2-5 . TRBV18 . CASSPLAGGGETQYF TGTGCCAGCTCACCACTCGCAGGGGGAGGAGAGACCCAGTACTTC
TRBJ1-2 . TRBV5-1 . CASSLSRGGYTF TGCGCCAGCAGCTTGTCTAGGGGTGGCTACACCTTC
TRBJ1-1 . TRBV18 . CASSPPGGRNTEAFF TGTGCCAGCTCACCACCTGGAGGGAGGAACACTGAAGCTTTCTTT
TRBJ1-2 . TRBV11-3 TRBD1 CASSVGQGGLGYTF TGTGCCAGCAGCGTGGGACAGGGCGGCCTTGGCTACACCTTC
TRBJ1-2 . TRBV6-4 TRBD1 CASSDYRDSPYGYTF TGTGCCAGCAGTGACTATCGGGACAGCCCCTATGGCTACACCTTC